Reported below is one TCR beta chain. The CDR3 has 14 amino acids. V lost 4 bases, J lost 8 bases, and 15 bases lay in between. The V gene's germline CDR1 is MDHEN and CDR2 SYDVKM. The data belong to a study of blood T cell repertoires in COVID-19. The assay was immunoSEQ multiplex PCR, and TCRdb's table has in-frame clones only and misses some. This table has about 220,000 clones, approximately 85% appearing once. Sample: peripheral blood. This rearrangement joins TRBV28 to TRBJ2-4; possible D gene TRBD2, 6 bases. The TCR was taken from a man between 45 and 60 years old who had recovered from COVID-19. CDR3 sequence (DNA): TGTGCCAGCAGTTCCCCGGGGACTGCGGACATTCAGTACTTC. Its protein is CASSSPGTADIQYF. The full variable domain, in which reference TRBV28 and TRBJ2-4 provide the parts outside the CDR3, is DVKVTQSSRYLVKRTGEKVFLECVQDMDHENMFWYRQDPGLGLRLIYFSYDVKMKEKGDIPEGYSVSREKKERFSLILESASTNQTSMYLCASSSPGTADIQYFGAGTRLSVL.